The clone carrying this TCR beta chain was observed a single time. Clones were sequenced by immunoSEQ multiplex PCR, and TCRdb holds only the in-frame ones, with some missing. Here the sample spans about 370,000 clones, approximately 88% being singletons. The data derive from a study of blood T cell repertoires in COVID-19. Study overall: T cells, B-cell-depleted T cells, or PBMCs provided the cDNA or gDNA that served as material.

CDR3 size: 13 residues. The V gene end was trimmed by 7 bases and the J gene end by 6 bases; junction bases not matched to a gene: 7. In germline, CDR1 is LGHDT, CDR2 YNNKEL (reference sequence). Material: peripheral blood. The chain is built from TRBV3-1 (or the pseudogene TRBV3-2) and TRBJ2-3, with TRBD2 identical over 7 bases. The receptor was derived from a woman aged 25 to 39 with COVID-19, enrolled during active disease. CDR3 region: CASILSGADTQYF. The CDR3, as DNA: TGTGCCAGCATCCTCAGCGGGGCTGATACGCAGTATTTT.